These 27 T cell receptor beta chains were sequenced from one sample in a study of chemoradiotherapy in HPV16-positive cancers. Sequencing used immunoSEQ multiplex PCR; TCRdb keeps in-frame clones, though not all of them. In the table there are about 5,700 clones, approximately 86% of which are singletons. Sequencing used tumor tissue, obtained from a patient who underwent chemoradiotherapy. The receptors originated from a human donor with HPV-associated anogenital cancer.

This CDR3 reads CAIRDSGSSGNTIYF. The CDR3 region has the DNA TGTGCCATCAGAGATAGCGGCAGCTCTGGAAACACCATATATTTT. V usage is TRBV10-3 and J usage is TRBJ1-3; no clear D. CDR3 length: 15 residues. Per the germline V gene, CDR1 is ENHRY and CDR2 is SYGVKD. V lost 6 bases to trimming and J lost 0 bases, with 12 bases between them.

This chain's CDR3 is CASSPLIAGVEQYF. For the CDR3, the DNA is TGTGCCAGCAGCCCCCTTATAGCGGGAGTGGAGCAGTACTTC. The chain combines TRBV6-5 with TRBJ2-5; 9 positions match TRBD2. Losses at the gene ends were 6 bases for V and 11 bases for J; bases not matched to a gene: 13. The CDR3 runs 14 residues. Germline-derived CDR1 and CDR2 are MNHEY and SVGAGI.

The V gene is TRBV6-1, the J gene TRBJ1-1, with D possibly matching TRBD1 (6 bases). The V gene's germline CDR1 is MNHNS and CDR2 SASEGT. V was cut by 2 bases and J by 3 bases, with 22 bases left in between. The CDR3 runs to 18 residues. Here the CDR3 DNA reads TGTGCCAGCAGTGAAAATAGAGGGGGACGGGGGACGTACACTGAAGCTTTCTTT. Translating gives CASSENRGGRGTYTEAFF.

This chain uses TRBV7-2 with TRBJ1-1, with TRBD1 matching 8 bases. The CDR3 sequence is 15 residues long. The V gene's germline CDR1 is SGHTA and CDR2 FQGNSA. The junction had 4 bases not matched to a gene; V was cut back by 3 bases and J by 1 base. The CDR3 reads CASSFRDRSNTEAFF. The CDR3 DNA sequence: TGTGCCAGCAGCTTTAGGGACAGGTCGAACACTGAAGCTTTCTTT.

This chain uses TRBV6-6 with TRBJ1-1; TRBD1 matches at 8 bases. Losses at the gene ends were 0 bases for V and 4 bases for J; bases not matched to a gene: 4. Germline-derived CDR1 and CDR2 are MNHNY and SVGAGI (reference sequence). CDR3 length: 15 amino acids. CDR3 protein: CASSYSQGAGTEAFF. The CDR3 DNA reads as TGTGCCAGCAGTTACTCTCAGGGGGCAGGCACTGAAGCTTTCTTT.

This clone appeared once. This chain uses TRBV2 with TRBJ1-1; D is unresolved. Germline lookup yields CDR1 SNHLY and CDR2 FYNNEI. V was shortened by 4 bases and J by 0 bases, with 6 bases between the two germline ends. The CDR3 has 13 residues. The CDR3 coding sequence is TGTGCCAGCAGTGGGGCGATGAACACTGAAGCTTTCTTT. Its protein is CASSGAMNTEAFF.

The rearrangement uses TRBV18 and TRBJ2-7; the D is unclear. CDR1 and CDR2 from the germline V gene are KGHSH and LQKENI. Between the trimmed V and J ends, which lost 2 bases and 0 bases, there was a span of 11 bases. CDR3 length: 15 amino acids. CDR3 region: CASSPSSASSYEQYF. The CDR3 bases are TGTGCCAGCTCACCATCGAGCGCGAGCTCCTACGAGCAGTACTTC.

V and J are TRBV28 and TRBJ1-4, with D unclear. Trimming cost V 2 bases and J 8 bases, with 12 bases left between them. The germline CDR1 and CDR2 sequences are MDHEN and SYDVKM. This CDR3 spans 14 amino acids. CDR3 in amino acids: CASSLAGVEEKLFF. In nucleotides, the CDR3 is TGTGCCAGCAGTTTAGCCGGGGTTGAGGAAAAACTGTTTTTT.

The rearrangement uses TRBV27 and TRBJ2-5, with 8 bases identical to TRBD2. Per the germline V gene, CDR1 is MNHEY and CDR2 is SMNVEV (reference sequence). This CDR3 spans 16 amino acids. V trimming: 6 bases; J trimming: 4 bases; junction bases outside the gene matches: 13. The CDR3 loop is CASSPIRGSGRETQYF. The CDR3, as DNA: TGTGCCAGCAGCCCCATACGGGGGAGCGGGAGAGAGACCCAGTACTTC.

In its sample, this clone was seen a few times. The J gene is TRBJ1-3, the V gene TRBV20-1; D not resolved. The CDR3 is made up of 11 amino acids. Trimming took 6 bases from V and 4 from J, leaving 7 bases between them. Looked up from germline, CDR1 is DFQATT and CDR2 is SNEGSKA (reference sequence). Here the CDR3 DNA reads TGCAGTGCGGAACAGGGAAACACCATATATTTT. Protein product: CSAEQGNTIYF.

J is TRBJ1-2 and V is TRBV30; tentative D call: TRBD1 (6 bases). Trimming took off 1 base at V and 6 bases at J, with 15 bases between the two ends. CDR3 length: 14 amino acids. Germline V lookup: CDR1 GTSNPN, CDR2 SVGIG (reference sequence). The DNA for the CDR3 is TGTGCCTGGAGTGCGGGTGGGGGCGCGGATGGCTACACCTTC. Amino acid sequence: CAWSAGGGADGYTF.

The chain links TRBV6-6 to TRBJ2-2, with D uncertain. The ends were cut back, 2 bases at V and 6 bases at J, with 7 bases in the middle. CDR1 and CDR2 from the germline V gene are MNHNY and SVGAGI (reference sequence). The CDR3 loop spans 13 amino acids. This CDR3 reads CASSYLIAGELFF. The CDR3, as DNA: TGTGCCAGCAGTTACCTGATCGCCGGGGAGCTGTTTTTT.

The rearrangement uses TRBV5-1 and TRBJ2-5; 7 bases agree with TRBD1. The germline gives CDR1 SGHRS, CDR2 YFSETQ. This CDR3 is built from 14 residues. The V segment lost 7 bases and the J segment 1 base; nucleotides outside the gene matches: 7. The CDR3: CASQGVTTQETQYF. In DNA form, the CDR3 reads TGCGCCAGCCAGGGGGTTACTACCCAAGAGACCCAGTACTTC.

This chain links TRBV6-6 with TRBJ2-7; TRBD1 agrees at 8 bases. With V trimmed by 0 bases and J by 4 bases, 8 bases remained unmatched. The CDR3 contains 16 residues. Germline CDR1 MNHNY, CDR2 SVGAGI (reference sequence). CDR3 nucleotides: TGTGCCAGCAGTTACTCCCAGGGACAGGCGGGTTACGAGCAGTACTTC. Translating it yields CASSYSQGQAGYEQYF.

V gene TRBV7-9 combines with J gene TRBJ2-5; D gene unclear. Trimming shortened V by 0 bases and J by 4 bases, and 3 bases separated the two germline ends. This CDR3 spans 12 amino acids. The germline CDR1 and CDR2 sequences are SEHNR and FQNEAQ (reference sequence). The CDR3 region has the DNA TGTGCCAGCAGCTTAGCGCTAGAGACCCAGTACTTC. Translating gives CASSLALETQYF. The whole variable domain, filled in from reference TRBV7-9 and TRBJ2-5, reads DTGVSQNPRHKITKRGQNVTFRCDPISEHNRLYWYRQTLGQGPEFLTYFQNEAQLEKSRLLSDRFSAERPKGSFSTLEIQRTEQGDSAMYLCASSLALETQYFGPGTRLLVL.

The V call is TRBV7-2, the J call TRBJ2-5; 11 bases map to TRBD2. Unmatched junction bases numbered 3, after V lost 5 bases and J lost 7 bases. Germline V gene lookup returns CDR1 SGHTA and CDR2 FQGNSA. This CDR3 comprises 13 residues. CDR3 DNA: TGTGCCAGCAGCCCCGGACTAGCGGGGACCCAGTACTTC. It translates to CASSPGLAGTQYF.

This clone was detected a few times. The chain recombines TRBV10-1 with TRBJ1-1; D gene uncertain. Germline assignment: CDR1 WNHNN and CDR2 SYGVQD (reference sequence). Trimming removed 4 bases from V and 8 bases from J, with 14 bases in between. The CDR3 length is 13 residues. The CDR3 nucleotides read TGCGCCAGCAGTGCCACGACCTTAACCGAAGCTTTCTTT. This codes for CASSATTLTEAFF.

The chain joins TRBV4-3 to TRBJ1-4; D is undetermined. The CDR3 loop spans 15 amino acids. Trimming removed 1 base from V and 5 bases from J, with 11 bases in between. CDR1 and CDR2 from the germline V gene are LGHNA and YSLEER. The chain's CDR3 is CASSQVRRFNEKLFF. CDR3 in DNA: TGCGCCAGCAGCCAAGTCAGGCGTTTCAATGAAAAACTGTTTTTT.

The chain uses TRBV6-5 and TRBJ2-2; D may be TRBD2 (5 bases). V lost 3 bases to trimming and J lost 0 bases, with 11 bases between them. The CDR3 spans 16 residues. The V gene's germline CDR1 is MNHEY and CDR2 SVGAGI. The CDR3 DNA reads TGTGCCAGCAGTTATTCCCCGGGGTCGAACACCGGGGAGCTGTTTTTT. It encodes CASSYSPGSNTGELFF.

The genes are TRBV28 and TRBJ1-2; TRBD1 is a possible D gene (6 bases). The CDR3 contains 13 residues. V gave up 5 bases and J gave up 7 bases, with 14 bases separating them. Germline values: CDR1 MDHEN, CDR2 SYDVKM. The CDR3: CASSVRGGIGYTF. As DNA, the CDR3 is TGTGCCAGCAGTGTCAGGGGCGGAATTGGCTACACCTTC.

The CDR3 region is CASSIARQAANSPLHF. The DNA of the CDR3 is TGTGCCAGTAGTATAGCCCGGCAGGCAGCCAATTCACCCCTCCACTTT. The chain joins TRBV19 to TRBJ1-6; D call uncertain. Trimming removed 1 base from V and 7 bases from J, with 14 bases in between. CDR3 length: 16 amino acids. CDR1 is LNHDA and CDR2 is SQIVND in the germline V gene (reference sequence).

The chain uses TRBV6-1 and TRBJ1-1, with D hard to call. CDR3 length: 14 residues. Trimming stripped 5 bases from V and 0 bases from J, with 10 bases between. The germline V gene encodes CDR1 MNHNS and CDR2 SASEGT. CDR3 residues: CASSPTYMNTEAFF. The CDR3 DNA sequence: TGTGCCAGCAGTCCCACTTATATGAACACTGAAGCTTTCTTT.

The table lists this clone with a few counts. V gene TRBV5-6 combines with J gene TRBJ1-1; 8 nucleotides agree with TRBD1. Germline trimming cut 4 bases from V and 3 bases from J; bases unmatched to any gene: 5. The CDR3 length is 14 residues. Germline V gene data show CDR1 as SGHDT and CDR2 as YYEEEE. The CDR3 sequence: CASSPGGRDTEAFF. CDR3 coding DNA: TGTGCCAGCAGCCCAGGGGGCAGGGACACTGAAGCTTTCTTT.

The chain combines TRBV30 with TRBJ1-1; possible D gene TRBD1, 5 bases. This CDR3 has 15 residues. V lost 3 bases, J lost 4 bases, and 18 bases lay in between. The germline CDR1 and CDR2 sequences are GTSNPN and SVGIG (reference sequence). Written as DNA, the CDR3 is TGTGCCTGGAGCGACCTCTCCGGGACGGGCACTGAAGCTTTCTTT. Protein: CAWSDLSGTGTEAFF.

This clone was counted a single time. This chain uses TRBV28 with TRBJ2-1, with 11 bases identical to TRBD1. Germline values: CDR1 MDHEN, CDR2 SYDVKM. The CDR3 runs to 15 residues. Trimming took 5 bases from V and 10 from J; bases not matched to a gene: 10. The CDR3 DNA is TGTGCCAGCAGTGTATCGGACAGGGGGCTTGGGGAGCAGTTCTTC. As protein: CASSVSDRGLGEQFF. Full variable domain (remainder filled in from reference TRBV28 and TRBJ2-1): DVKVTQSSRYLVKRTGEKVFLECVQDMDHENMFWYRQDPGLGLRLIYFSYDVKMKEKGDIPEGYSVSREKKERFSLILESASTNQTSMYLCASSVSDRGLGEQFFGPGTRLTVL.

The chain has TRBV29-1 and TRBJ1-3, with a weak D call TRBD1 (5 bases). CDR3 length equals 14 residues. Germline CDR1 and CDR2: SQVTM and ANQGSEA. The V end was cut by 6 bases, the J end by 0 bases, with 12 bases between. The CDR3 loop is CSVWGSGSGNTIYF. The CDR3, as DNA: TGCAGCGTATGGGGGTCGGGCTCTGGAAACACCATATATTTT.

The CDR3, as DNA: TGCGCCAGCAGTGCAAGGAACACTGAAGCTTTCTTT. Protein sequence: CASSARNTEAFF. The chain recombines TRBV10-2 with TRBJ1-1; D is unresolved. Trimming cost V 4 bases and J 1 base, with 4 bases left between them. This CDR3 comprises 12 residues. Germline V lookup: CDR1 WSHSY, CDR2 SAAADI.